This T cell receptor beta chain was recorded in a study of cytomegalovirus exposure and HLA in healthy donors. Overall study findings and caveats: Many donors shared some public TCRs, even though most TCR sequences were rare.

Worth noting for this clone: What it recognizes is unknown.

PCR employed 60 Vbeta and 13 Jbeta primers. Produced via immunoSEQ multiplex PCR; TCRdb's table is partial and in-frame only. The sample contains 250,000 to 300,000 clones, 80% to 90% of which appear only once. This CDR3 spans 15 amino acids. Germline lookup yields CDR1 SGHTS and CDR2 YDEGEE. J was trimmed by 5 bases and V by 4 bases; bases with no gene match: 10. The sequenced material came from PBMCs. The receptor was derived from a woman between 40 and 50 years old in good health and CMV-seropositive. This chain links TRBV5-8 with TRBJ2-7; 9 nucleotides agree with TRBD1. For the CDR3, the DNA is TGTGCCAGCAGCCACCGACAGGGGGAATGGCACGAGCAGTACTTC. This gives the protein CASSHRQGEWHEQYF.